The 13 T cell receptor beta chains below all came from one sample that was sequenced in a study of beta chain features in type 1 diabetes. The investigators reverse transcribed all of the isolated RNA, so they sequenced expressed TCRB transcripts. Here immunoSEQ multiplex PCR was the method, and the copy in TCRdb shows in-frame clones only, minus some. Of hundreds of thousands of clones in the sample, 30% were seen once. The sequencing sample was made of naive CD4+ T cells from blood. These receptors came from a young man in good health.

The chain recombines TRBV11-2 with TRBJ2-5; D remains ambiguous. Trimming cost V 2 bases and J 5 bases, with 12 bases left between them. CDR1 and CDR2 (germline): SGHAT, FQNNGV. The CDR3 covers 14 residues. DNA for the CDR3: TGTGCCAGCAGCTTAAACAGTCCGAGGGAGACCCAGTACTTC. Amino acid sequence: CASSLNSPRETQYF.

In its sample, this clone was seen a few times. The V call is TRBV15, the J call TRBJ2-1, with 12 bases lining up with TRBD2. V shed 6 bases, J shed 0 bases, and the junction held 9 bases outside the gene matches. This CDR3 is built from 18 residues. Looked up from germline, CDR1 is LNHNV and CDR2 is YYDKDF (reference sequence). CDR3 protein: CATSPRTSGDSSYNEQFF. The CDR3 DNA reads as TGTGCCACCAGTCCTAGGACTAGCGGGGATAGCTCCTACAATGAGCAGTTCTTC.

The rearrangement uses TRBV6-1 and TRBJ2-3; a weak D match, TRBD1 (5 bases). The V gene's germline CDR1 is MNHNS and CDR2 SASEGT. V lost 6 bases to trimming and J lost 3 bases, with 10 bases between them. The CDR3 runs 13 residues. CDR3 loop: CASSGPGTDTQYF. In DNA, the CDR3 is TGTGCCAGCAGCGGTCCAGGGACAGATACGCAGTATTTT.

This clone was counted only a few times. V and J are TRBV7-9 and TRBJ1-1, with 9 bases fitting TRBD1. Germline loops: CDR1 SEHNR, CDR2 FQNEAQ (reference sequence). The CDR3 totals 14 residues. V lost 5 bases, J lost 5 bases, and 6 bases stayed unmatched. The DNA for the CDR3 is TGTGCCAGCAGCGCGCGACAGGGGGGAACTGAAGCTTTCTTT. It yields the protein CASSARQGGTEAFF.

This clone was counted between two and nine times. V is TRBV29-1 and J is TRBJ1-1; D unclear. Between the trimmed V and J ends, which lost 7 bases and 1 base, there was a span of 13 bases. The CDR3 has 13 amino acids. The germline V gene encodes CDR1 SQVTM and CDR2 ANQGSEA. This CDR3 is CSARRQTNTEAFF. CDR3 bases: TGCAGCGCCCGGCGGCAGACGAACACTGAAGCTTTCTTT.

The rearrangement uses TRBV4-3 and TRBJ2-7, with D unresolved. Deletions cut 0 bases from V and 3 bases from J, with 9 bases between. The CDR3 totals 14 residues. CDR1 is LGHNA, CDR2 YSLEER, per germline. CDR3 nucleotides: TGCGCCAGCAGCCAAGATCGACGCCACTACGAGCAGTACTTC. This gives the protein CASSQDRRHYEQYF.

The rearrangement links TRBV7-6 to TRBJ1-2, with 7 bases lining up with TRBD1. In germline, CDR1 is SGHVS, CDR2 FNYEAQ. This CDR3 is built from 13 residues. The trim removed 0 bases at V and 6 bases at J, leaving 1 base unmatched. This CDR3 is CASSLAGGDGYTF. As DNA, the CDR3 is TGTGCCAGCAGCTTAGCAGGGGGCGATGGCTACACCTTC.

A few counts support this clone. The chain uses TRBV18 and TRBJ1-2; D remains ambiguous. V lost 6 bases and J lost 2, with 13 bases in between. Germline loops: CDR1 KGHSH, CDR2 LQKENI. The CDR3 consists of 14 residues. In DNA, the CDR3 is TGTGCCAGCTCTTCCGCCGCAGGCAACTATGGCTACACCTTC. Amino acids: CASSSAAGNYGYTF.

The table lists this clone with a few counts. This chain links TRBV18 with TRBJ2-7; 7 positions match TRBD2. The CDR3 is 15 residues long. Trimming removed 2 bases from V and 2 bases from J; junction bases left unmatched: 6. From germline, CDR1 is KGHSH and CDR2 LQKENI. In nucleotides, the CDR3 is TGTGCCAGCTCACCAGGGATAGCGGGTACCTACGAGCAGTACTTC. This gives the protein CASSPGIAGTYEQYF.

The chain carries TRBV30 and TRBJ2-1; D might be TRBD2 (5 bases). Germline assignment: CDR1 GTSNPN and CDR2 SVGIG (reference sequence). The CDR3 is 14 amino acids. The V end lost 0 bases, the J end lost 4 bases, and 10 bases lay between the germline ends. The DNA of the CDR3 is TGTGCCTGGAGTGTACGACTAAGGTACAATGAGCAGTTCTTC. Encoded protein: CAWSVRLRYNEQFF.

The rearrangement uses TRBV5-4 and TRBJ2-3; 7 positions match TRBD2. J was trimmed by 6 bases and V by 4 bases; bases with no gene match: 11. This CDR3 comprises 15 residues. CDR1 and CDR2 (germline): SGHNT, YYREEE (reference sequence). CDR3 sequence (DNA): TGTGCCAGCAGCCGGGGGGACGGGCGCGGGGATACGCAGTATTTT. The encoded protein is CASSRGDGRGDTQYF.

The chain has TRBV7-2 and TRBJ2-1, with 13 positions matching TRBD2. Trimming cost V 5 bases and J 5 bases; bases outside gene matches: 9. Germline-derived CDR1 and CDR2 are SGHTA and FQGNSA. The CDR3 is made up of 17 amino acids. CDR3 loop: CASSAVPGLAGNNEQFF. CDR3 DNA sequence: TGTGCCAGCAGCGCAGTACCGGGACTAGCGGGGAACAATGAGCAGTTCTTC.

This clone appeared a few times. The chain joins TRBV30 to TRBJ1-1; D ambiguous. V dropped 0 bases and J dropped 3 bases, with 5 bases sitting between them. The germline gives CDR1 GTSNPN, CDR2 SVGIG (reference sequence). This CDR3 is 12 amino acids long. CDR3 loop: CAWSVRYTEAFF. The CDR3 DNA follows: TGTGCCTGGAGTGTACGGTACACTGAAGCTTTCTTT.